The 21 T cell receptor beta chains presented below share a single source sample, sequenced in a study of control samples from healthy donors and cancer patients. The assay was immunoSEQ multiplex PCR, and TCRdb's table has in-frame clones only and misses some. Counted here are approximately 49,000 clones, approximately 86% occurring once; the ten biggest clones make up 2.8%. Sequenced material: PBMCs. The receptors were gathered from a woman aged 50 to 60 with lung cancer.

The genes are TRBV30 and TRBJ1-3; 11 positions agree with TRBD1. The germline CDR1 and CDR2 sequences are GTSNPN and SVGIG (reference sequence). J gave up 4 bases and V 1 base, and 12 bases lay outside the gene matches. CDR3 length equals 18 residues. DNA for the CDR3: TGTGCCTGGAGTGAATCGGACAGGGGGCTTCTCTGGGGAAACACCATATATTTT. Amino acids: CAWSESDRGLLWGNTIYF. Together with reference TRBV30 and TRBJ1-3, the CDR3 gives the full variable domain: SQTIHQWPATLVQPVGSPLSLECTVEGTSNPNLYWYRQAAGRGLQLLFYSVGIGQISSEVPQNLSASRPQDRQFILSSKKLLLSDSGFYLCAWSESDRGLLWGNTIYFGEGSWLTVV.

The V call is TRBV7-9, the J call TRBJ2-1; D unresolved. Germline V gives CDR1 SEHNR, CDR2 FQNEAQ (reference sequence). The V gene lost 5 bases and the J gene lost 0 bases, with 17 bases spanning the gap. The CDR3 totals 17 residues. CDR3 bases: TGTGCCAGCAGCGGACCCTCGACGGCGAGCTCCTACAATGAGCAGTTCTTC. This encodes CASSGPSTASSYNEQFF.

This chain uses TRBV10-3 with TRBJ2-3, with 9 bases that match TRBD1. The CDR3 totals 15 residues. The junction had 11 bases not matched to a gene; V was cut back by 10 bases and J by 3 bases. The germline V gene has CDR1 ENHRY and CDR2 SYGVKD. Written as DNA, the CDR3 is TGTGCCAGCGGTGATGGGACAGGGCTTACAGATACGCAGTATTTT. It specifies CASGDGTGLTDTQYF.

The rearrangement links TRBV6-2 or TRBV6-3 to TRBJ2-7; D tentatively reads TRBD1 or TRBD2 (5 bases each). Germline assignment: CDR1 MNHEY and CDR2 SVGEGT. The CDR3 runs to 13 residues. Trimming pared 2 bases from V and 7 bases from J, leaving 12 bases between. CDR3 region: CASSYGAEGEQYF. As DNA, the CDR3 is TGTGCCAGCAGTTACGGTGCCGAGGGGGAGCAGTACTTC.

The CDR3 sequence: CASETASDTDTQYF. DNA for the CDR3: TGTGCCAGCGAAACCGCTAGCGATACAGATACGCAGTATTTT. J is TRBJ2-3 and V is TRBV25-1, with D tentatively TRBD2 (6 bases). Per the germline V gene, CDR1 is MGHDK and CDR2 is SYGVNS. The CDR3 covers 14 residues. V was cut by 8 bases and J by 3 bases, with 15 bases left in between.

J is TRBJ1-1 and V is TRBV28; perhaps TRBD1 as D (5 bases). V lost 5 bases, J lost 5 bases, and 15 bases lay in between. There are 14 residues in the CDR3. In germline, CDR1 is MDHEN, CDR2 SYDVKM. CDR3: CASSPGQRTTEAFF. As DNA, the CDR3 is TGTGCCAGCAGTCCGGGTCAGAGGACAACTGAAGCTTTCTTT.

CDR3 nucleotide sequence: TGTGCCAGCAGCCTGCAGGGGGCACGGAACGAGCAGTACTTC. It translates to CASSLQGARNEQYF. V gene TRBV3-1 (or the pseudogene TRBV3-2) combines with J gene TRBJ2-7; 8 bases map to TRBD1. The CDR3 has 14 amino acids. Germline loops: CDR1 LGHDT, CDR2 YNNKEL (reference sequence). Trimming at V came to 4 bases and at J to 5 bases, leaving 7 bases not matched to a gene.

The table lists this clone with a few counts. This sequence joins TRBV7-8 and TRBJ2-1; no definite D call. The germline gives CDR1 SGHVS, CDR2 FQNEAQ. Trimming shortened V by 1 base and J by 4 bases, and 8 bases separated the two germline ends. The CDR3 is made up of 14 amino acids. This CDR3 is CASSLGTAYNEQFF. The DNA for the CDR3 is TGTGCCAGCAGCTTAGGGACGGCTTACAATGAGCAGTTCTTC.

The chain has TRBV3-1 (or the pseudogene TRBV3-2) and TRBJ1-2, with D possibly matching TRBD1 (6 bases). CDR3 length equals 16 residues. CDR1 is LGHDT, CDR2 YNNKEL, per germline (reference sequence). V lost 4 bases and J 5 bases, leaving 20 bases between the germline ends. The CDR3 is CASSLSTGKFRYGYTF. CDR3 coding DNA: TGTGCCAGCAGCCTATCTACAGGGAAGTTCCGGTATGGCTACACCTTC.

The chain carries TRBV6-2 or TRBV6-3 and TRBJ1-1; D unresolved. The CDR3 has 11 amino acids. With 5 bases removed from V and 7 bases from J, the gap between germline ends came to 8 bases. CDR1 and CDR2 (germline): MNHEY, SVGEGT. As DNA, the CDR3 is TGTGCCAGCAGTAAGCAGGTTGAAGCTTTCTTT. It codes for CASSKQVEAFF.

The chain links TRBV27 to TRBJ2-3, with 10 bases matching TRBD2. V dropped 6 bases and J dropped 7; count of bases not matched to a gene: 25. Germline V lookup: CDR1 MNHEY, CDR2 SMNVEV (reference sequence). The CDR3 is 20 amino acids. The CDR3 reads CASRPRSSGGSHRREYTQYF. CDR3 in DNA: TGTGCCAGCAGGCCCCGGAGTAGCGGGGGGTCCCATCGACGAGAATATACGCAGTATTTT.

The chain combines TRBV12-3 or TRBV12-4 with TRBJ2-3; D is unclear. The CDR3 covers 12 residues. V was cut by 6 bases and J by 7 bases, with 11 bases left in between. For the CDR3, the DNA is TGTGCCAGCAGGTCAGTTCTGAATACGCAGTATTTT. It specifies CASRSVLNTQYF.

This clone has only a few counts. The chain couples TRBV21-1 to TRBJ2-2; the listed D gene, TRBD2, was not tested against the DNA. TRBV21-1 constitutes a pseudogene. The length of the CDR3 is 16 residues. CDR3 in DNA: TGTGCCAACTATTTACCAAGGCCTCCGGACACCGGGGAGCTGTTTTTT. As protein: CANYLPRPPDTGELFF.

The CDR3, as DNA: TGTGCCACCTCAGGGGGGAAGGGCTATGGCTACACCTTC. Residues: CATSGGKGYGYTF. This chain links TRBV24-1 with TRBJ1-2; TRBD1 aligns across 7 bases. The CDR3 consists of 13 residues. Germline assignment: CDR1 KGHDR and CDR2 SFDVKD. The ends lost 9 bases at V and 4 bases at J; junction bases unmatched: 7.

The rearrangement joins TRBV19 to TRBJ1-2; D call uncertain. CDR1 is LNHDA and CDR2 is SQIVND in the germline V gene (reference sequence). This CDR3 comprises 15 residues. The ends were cut back, 6 bases at V and 2 bases at J, with 16 bases in the middle. The CDR3 loop reads CASRDSWGLNYGYTF. For the CDR3, the DNA is TGTGCCAGTAGGGATTCGTGGGGATTAAACTATGGCTACACCTTC.

The rearrangement links TRBV7-9 to TRBJ1-4; D gene ambiguous. The germline V and J ends were trimmed by 5 bases and 8 bases, with 21 bases remaining between them. CDR3 length equals 16 residues. The germline CDR1 and CDR2 sequences are SEHNR and FQNEAQ (reference sequence). The CDR3 DNA reads as TGTGCCAGCAGCGGATGGGCTGAAAGGGTGGGCGAAAAACTGTTTTTT. Encoded protein: CASSGWAERVGEKLFF.

The rearrangement uses TRBV27 and TRBJ2-6; TRBD1 might be the D (6 bases). This CDR3 has 15 amino acids. The V and J ends lost 7 bases and 0 bases respectively, with 10 bases between them. CDR1 MNHEY and CDR2 SMNVEV come from the germline V gene (reference sequence). CDR3: CASKGVSSGANVLTF. DNA for the CDR3: TGTGCCAGCAAGGGGGTTAGCTCTGGGGCCAACGTCCTGACTTTC.

The table lists this clone with a few counts. This chain uses TRBV19 with TRBJ1-1; a possible D gene is TRBD1 (6 bases). V lost 5 bases to trimming and J lost 2 bases, with 9 bases between them. The germline V gene encodes CDR1 LNHDA and CDR2 SQIVND (reference sequence). The CDR3 extends over 13 amino acids. Written as DNA, the CDR3 is TGTGCCAGTAGTTTGGACAGAAACACTGAAGCTTTCTTT. Translated: CASSLDRNTEAFF.

The chain is built from TRBV7-2 and TRBJ1-4; 7 bases map to TRBD1. V dropped 6 bases and J dropped 3; count of bases not matched to a gene: 4. The germline CDR1 and CDR2 sequences are SGHTA and FQGNSA. The CDR3 contains 14 residues. The CDR3 loop is CASSPGTANEKLFF. In DNA, the CDR3 is TGTGCCAGCAGTCCCGGGACAGCTAATGAAAAACTGTTTTTT.

Only a few counts were recorded for this clone. The CDR3 spells CASRLRGQGRDTEAFF. In DNA, the CDR3 is TGTGCCAGTAGACTCCGGGGACAGGGACGGGACACTGAAGCTTTCTTT. The chain is built from TRBV19 and TRBJ1-1, with 9 nucleotides matching TRBD1. Germline V gene sequence: CDR1 LNHDA, CDR2 SQIVND (reference sequence). This CDR3 has 16 residues. V was clipped by 6 bases and J by 3 bases; unmatched bases: 11.

This clone was counted a few times. In nucleotides, the CDR3 is TGTGCCAGCAGCTTGGAACGACAGGGATCCCAGCATTTT. It specifies CASSLERQGSQHF. The chain uses TRBV5-4 and TRBJ1-5; the match to TRBD1 covers 7 bases. This CDR3 is 13 amino acids long. V lost 0 bases to trimming and J lost 11 bases; unmatched junction nucleotides: 5. Germline CDR1 and CDR2: SGHNT and YYREEE (reference sequence).